The clone carrying this T cell receptor beta chain was counted between two and nine times. The entry originates in a study of cytomegalovirus exposure and HLA in healthy donors. PCR involved 60 Vbeta and 13 Jbeta primers. TCRdb's table, derived via immunoSEQ multiplex PCR, lists solely in-frame clones and lacks some. Altogether 100,000 to 120,000 clones are present, about 81% being singletons, with the ten largest covering 1% to 1.5%. The CDR3 covers 11 residues. The germline CDR1 and CDR2 sequences are SGHRS and YFSETQ. V was shortened by 4 bases and J by 5 bases, with 4 bases between the two germline ends.

This chain joins TRBV5-1 and TRBJ2-1; D remains unclear. The TCR comes from a young man in good health and CMV-seronegative. The sequenced sample was PBMCs. The CDR3 reads CASSLNNEQFF. As DNA, the CDR3 is TGCGCCAGCAGCCTAAACAATGAGCAGTTCTTC. Combining the CDR3 with reference TRBV5-1 and TRBJ2-1 gives the whole variable domain KAGVTQTPRYLIKTRGQQVTLSCSPISGHRSVSWYQQTPGQGLQFLFEYFSETQRNKGNFPGRFSGRQFSNSRSEMNVSTLELGDSALYLCASSLNNEQFFGPGTRLTVL.